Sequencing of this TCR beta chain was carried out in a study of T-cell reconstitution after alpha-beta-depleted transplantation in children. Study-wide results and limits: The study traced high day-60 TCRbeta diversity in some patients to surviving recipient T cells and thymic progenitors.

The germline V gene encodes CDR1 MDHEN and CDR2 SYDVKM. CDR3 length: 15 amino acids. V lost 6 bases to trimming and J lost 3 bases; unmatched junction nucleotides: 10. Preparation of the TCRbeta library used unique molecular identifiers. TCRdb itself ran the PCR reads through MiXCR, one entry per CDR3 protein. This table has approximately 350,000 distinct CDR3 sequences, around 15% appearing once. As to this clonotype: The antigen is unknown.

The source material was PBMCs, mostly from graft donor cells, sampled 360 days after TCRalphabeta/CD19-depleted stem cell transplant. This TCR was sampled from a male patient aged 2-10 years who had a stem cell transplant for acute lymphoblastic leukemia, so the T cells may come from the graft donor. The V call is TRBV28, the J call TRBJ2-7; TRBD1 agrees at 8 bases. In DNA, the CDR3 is TGTGCCAGCAGCTCCCCCGGACAGGGCAACTACGAGCAGTACTTC. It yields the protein CASSSPGQGNYEQYF.